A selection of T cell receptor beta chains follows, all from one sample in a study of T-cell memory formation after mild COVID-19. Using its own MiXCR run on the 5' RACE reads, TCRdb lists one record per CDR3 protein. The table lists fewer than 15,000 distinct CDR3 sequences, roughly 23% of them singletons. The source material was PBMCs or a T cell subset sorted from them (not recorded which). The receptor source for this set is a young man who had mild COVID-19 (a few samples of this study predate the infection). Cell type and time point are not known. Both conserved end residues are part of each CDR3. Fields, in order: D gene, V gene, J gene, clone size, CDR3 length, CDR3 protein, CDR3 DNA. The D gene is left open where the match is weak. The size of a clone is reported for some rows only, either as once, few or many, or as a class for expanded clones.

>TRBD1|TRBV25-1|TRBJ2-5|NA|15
CASSQPTGGGETQYF
TGTGCCAGCAGTCAGCCGACAGGGGGCGGAGAGACCCAGTACTTC
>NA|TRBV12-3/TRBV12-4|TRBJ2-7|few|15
CASSLSPGGPYEQYF
TGTGCCAGCAGTTTATCCCCGGGGGGCCCCTACGAGCAGTACTTT
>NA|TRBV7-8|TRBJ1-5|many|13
CASSLDRERPQHF
TGTGCCAGCAGCTTAGACAGGGAGAGGCCCCAGCATTTT
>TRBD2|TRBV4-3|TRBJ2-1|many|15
CASSQVGGNYNEQFF
TGCGCCAGCAGCCAAGTCGGGGGGAACTACAATGAGCAGTTCTTC
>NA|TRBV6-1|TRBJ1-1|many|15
CASQPWTVLNTEAFF
TGTGCCAGCCAGCCCTGGACAGTCTTGAACACTGAAGCTTTCTTT
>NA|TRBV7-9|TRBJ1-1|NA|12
CAGSLLRTEAFF
TGTGCCGGCAGCCTACTTAGGACTGAAGCTTTCTTT
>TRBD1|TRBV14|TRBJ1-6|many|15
CASSQLTGASSPLHF
TGTGCCAGCAGCCAATTGACAGGGGCGAGTTCACCCCTCCACTTT
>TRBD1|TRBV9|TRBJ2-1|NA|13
CASSVLGGGEQFF
TGTGCCAGCAGCGTGCTAGGGGGCGGTGAGCAGTTCTTC
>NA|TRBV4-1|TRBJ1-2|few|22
CASSQDRMGTPVTLRIHYGYTF
TGCGCCAGCAGCCAAGATAGAATGGGAACTCCCGTAACATTAAGAATTCATTATGGCTACACCTTC
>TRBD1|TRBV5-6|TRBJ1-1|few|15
CASSPDRIMNTEAFF
TGTGCCAGCAGCCCGGACAGGATCATGAACACTGAAGCTTTCTTT
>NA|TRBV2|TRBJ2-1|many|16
CASSETEQGSYNEQFF
TGTGCCAGCAGTGAAACTGAACAGGGCTCCTACAATGAGCAGTTCTTC
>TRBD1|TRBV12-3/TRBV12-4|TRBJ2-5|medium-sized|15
CASSKTGAIQETQYF
TGTGCCAGCAGTAAAACAGGGGCGATTCAAGAGACCCAGTACTTC
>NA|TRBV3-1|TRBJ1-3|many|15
CASSHVTGRGNTIYF
TGTGCCAGCAGCCATGTGACAGGTAGAGGAAACACCATATATTTT
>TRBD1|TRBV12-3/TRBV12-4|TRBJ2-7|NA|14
CASRTTGTGFEQYF
TGTGCCAGCAGGACTACCGGGACAGGGTTCGAGCAGTACTTC
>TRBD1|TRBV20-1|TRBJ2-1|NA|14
CSAKPGQGTNEQFF
TGCAGTGCTAAACCGGGACAGGGGACGAATGAGCAGTTCTTC
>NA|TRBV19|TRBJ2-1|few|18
CASSPWPSGRVGDNEQFF
TGTGCCAGTAGTCCATGGCCATCCGGCCGGGTAGGAGACAATGAGCAGTTCTTC
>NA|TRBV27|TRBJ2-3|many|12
CASRWGTDTQYF
TGTGCCAGCCGGTGGGGCACAGATACGCAGTATTTT
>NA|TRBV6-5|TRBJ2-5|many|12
CASSSGVWAQYF
TGTGCCAGCAGTAGCGGAGTTTGGGCCCAGTACTTC
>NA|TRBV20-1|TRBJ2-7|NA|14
CSARDTGLRYEQYF
TGCAGTGCTAGAGATACGGGACTGCGATACGAGCAGTACTTC
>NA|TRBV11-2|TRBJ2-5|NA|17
CASSYKETVLGGETQYF
TGTGCCAGCAGCTATAAAGAGACGGTTCTGGGTGGGGAGACCCAGTACTTC
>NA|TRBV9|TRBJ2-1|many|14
CASSVKGSYNEQFF
TGTGCCAGCAGCGTAAAAGGTTCCTACAATGAGCAGTTCTTC
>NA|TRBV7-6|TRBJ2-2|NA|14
CASSFYTETGELFF
TGTGCCAGCAGCTTCTACACGGAAACCGGGGAGCTGTTTTTT
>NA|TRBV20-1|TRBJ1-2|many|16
CSARDQAGSPFYGYTF
TGCAGTGCTAGAGATCAGGCAGGGAGCCCCTTCTATGGCTACACCTTC
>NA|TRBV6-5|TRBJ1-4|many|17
CASSYSPGSTANEKLFF
TGTGCCAGCAGTTACTCACCGGGGTCGACGGCTAATGAAAAACTGTTTTTT
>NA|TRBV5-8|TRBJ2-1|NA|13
CASSLGDTWEQFF
TGTGCCAGCAGCTTGGGTGACACCTGGGAGCAGTTCTTC
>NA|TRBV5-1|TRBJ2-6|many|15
CASSPGISGANVLTF
TGCGCCAGCAGCCCAGGGATCTCTGGGGCCAACGTCCTGACTTTC
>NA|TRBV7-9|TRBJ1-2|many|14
CASNDPGSNYGYTF
TGTGCCAGCAACGACCCCGGGAGTAACTATGGCTACACCTTC
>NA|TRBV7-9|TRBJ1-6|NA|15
CASSNAQWGNSPLHF
TGTGCCAGCAGCAACGCCCAGTGGGGGAATTCACCCCTCCACTTT
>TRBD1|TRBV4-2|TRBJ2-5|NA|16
CASSQGTGGDQETQYF
TGTGCCAGCAGCCAAGGGACAGGGGGTGACCAAGAGACCCAGTACTTC
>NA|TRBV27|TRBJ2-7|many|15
CASSPGRGPYYEQYF
TGTGCCAGCAGCCCTGGTCGGGGGCCCTACTACGAGCAGTACTTC
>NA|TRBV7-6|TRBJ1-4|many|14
CASSRWASGEKLFF
TGTGCCAGCAGCCGTTGGGCATCTGGGGAAAAACTGTTTTTT
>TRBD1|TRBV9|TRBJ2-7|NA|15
CASSPRDRVLYEQYF
TGTGCCAGCAGCCCAAGGGACAGGGTACTGTACGAGCAGTACTTC
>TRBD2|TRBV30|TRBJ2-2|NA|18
CAWSRGEGWGLNTGELFF
TGTGCCTGGAGTCGGGGCGAGGGTTGGGGACTAAACACCGGGGAGCTGTTTTTT
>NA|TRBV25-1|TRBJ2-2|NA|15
CASSEATLYTGELFF
TGTGCCAGCAGTGAGGCCACCCTGTACACCGGGGAGCTGTTTTTT
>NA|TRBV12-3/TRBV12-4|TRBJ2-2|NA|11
CAQRGTGELFF
TGTGCCCAACGGGGCACCGGGGAGCTGTTTTTT
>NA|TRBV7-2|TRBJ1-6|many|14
CASSRRGQSSPLHF
TGTGCCAGCAGCAGACGAGGGCAAAGTTCACCCCTCCACTTT
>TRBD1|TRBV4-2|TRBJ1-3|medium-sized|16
CASSHRDSPSGNTIYF
TGTGCCAGCAGCCACCGGGACAGCCCCTCTGGAAACACCATATATTTT
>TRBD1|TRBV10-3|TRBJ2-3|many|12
CASGQGLNTQYF
TGTGCCTCCGGACAGGGGTTAAATACGCAGTATTTT
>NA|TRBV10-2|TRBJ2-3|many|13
CASNGPSRDTQYF
TGCGCCAGCAATGGACCTAGCCGAGATACGCAGTATTTT
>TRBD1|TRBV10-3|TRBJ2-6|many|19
CASKGGQGASLSGANVLTF
TGTGCCTCCAAGGGGGGACAGGGGGCCTCTCTATCTGGGGCCAACGTCCTGACTTTC
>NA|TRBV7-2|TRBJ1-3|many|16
CASSSTPGGRGNTIYF
TGTGCCAGCAGCTCAACCCCGGGGGGGAGGGGAAACACCATATATTTT
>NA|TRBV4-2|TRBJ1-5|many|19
CASSQEENSLGDRNQPQHF
TGTGCCAGCAGCCAAGAAGAGAACAGCCTAGGGGATCGCAATCAGCCCCAGCATTTT
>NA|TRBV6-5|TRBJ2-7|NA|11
CASSTGDEQYF
TGTGCCAGCAGCACAGGCGACGAGCAGTACTTC
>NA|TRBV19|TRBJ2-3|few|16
CASRPPGSWRSDTQYF
TGTGCCAGTAGACCCCCGGGATCCTGGAGGTCGGATACGCAGTATTTT
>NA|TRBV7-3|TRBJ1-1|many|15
CASSASPGGNTEAFF
TGTGCCAGCAGCGCCTCCCCCGGGGGGAACACTGAAGCTTTCTTT
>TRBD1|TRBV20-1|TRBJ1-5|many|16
CSASLRTGAIHQPQHF
TGCAGTGCTAGCCTTAGGACAGGGGCAATTCACCAGCCCCAGCATTTT
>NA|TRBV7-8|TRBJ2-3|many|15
CASSLVWQGADTQYF
TGTGCCAGCAGCTTAGTCTGGCAGGGAGCAGATACGCAGTATTTT
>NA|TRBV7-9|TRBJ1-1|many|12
CASSPGQTEAFF
TGTGCCAGCAGCCCCGGACAAACTGAAGCTTTCTTT